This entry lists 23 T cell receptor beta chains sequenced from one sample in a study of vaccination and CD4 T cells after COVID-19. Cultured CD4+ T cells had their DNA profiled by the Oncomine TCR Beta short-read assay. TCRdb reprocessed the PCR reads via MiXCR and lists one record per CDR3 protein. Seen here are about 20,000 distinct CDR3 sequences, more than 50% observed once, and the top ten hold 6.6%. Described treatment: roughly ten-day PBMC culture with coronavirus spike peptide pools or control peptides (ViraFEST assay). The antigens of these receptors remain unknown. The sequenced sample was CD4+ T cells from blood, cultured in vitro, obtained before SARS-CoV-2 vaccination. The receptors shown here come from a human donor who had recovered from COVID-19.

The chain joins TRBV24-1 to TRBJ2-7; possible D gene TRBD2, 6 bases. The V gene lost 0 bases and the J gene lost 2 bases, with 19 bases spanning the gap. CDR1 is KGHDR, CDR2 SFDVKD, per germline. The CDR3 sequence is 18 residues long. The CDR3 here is CATSDLLHISGTAYEQYF. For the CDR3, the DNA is TGTGCCACCAGTGATTTGCTTCATATTAGCGGCACCGCCTACGAGCAGTACTTC.

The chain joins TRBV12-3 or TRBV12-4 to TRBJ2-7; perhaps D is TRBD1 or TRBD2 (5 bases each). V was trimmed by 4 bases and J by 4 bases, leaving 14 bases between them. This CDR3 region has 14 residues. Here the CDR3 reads CASSSVGTVYEQYF. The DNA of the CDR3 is TGTGCCAGCAGTTCCGTCGGGACGGTGTACGAGCAGTACTTC.

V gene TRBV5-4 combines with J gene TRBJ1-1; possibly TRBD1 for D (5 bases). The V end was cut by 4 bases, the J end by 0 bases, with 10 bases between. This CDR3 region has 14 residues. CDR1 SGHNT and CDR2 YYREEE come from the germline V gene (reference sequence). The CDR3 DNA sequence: TGTGCCAGCAGCAGGGGAGGTATGAACACTGAAGCTTTCTTT. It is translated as CASSRGGMNTEAFF.

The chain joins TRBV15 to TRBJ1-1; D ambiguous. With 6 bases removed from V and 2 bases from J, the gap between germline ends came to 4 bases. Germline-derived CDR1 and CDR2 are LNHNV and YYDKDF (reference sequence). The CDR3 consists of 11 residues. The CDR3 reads CATRFNTEAFF. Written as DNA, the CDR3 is TGTGCCACCAGATTTAACACTGAAGCTTTCTTT.

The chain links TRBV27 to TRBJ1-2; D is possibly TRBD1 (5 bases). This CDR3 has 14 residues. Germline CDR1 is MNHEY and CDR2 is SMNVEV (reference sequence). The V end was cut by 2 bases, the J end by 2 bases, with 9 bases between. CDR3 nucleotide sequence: TGTGCCAGCAGTTTAACAGGCCCGAACTATGGCTACACCTTC. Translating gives CASSLTGPNYGYTF.

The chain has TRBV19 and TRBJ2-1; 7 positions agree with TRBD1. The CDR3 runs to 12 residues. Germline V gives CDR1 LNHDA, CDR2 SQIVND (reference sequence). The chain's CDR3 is CVTRDSNNEQFF. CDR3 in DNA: TGTGTCACGAGGGACAGCAACAATGAGCAGTTCTTC.

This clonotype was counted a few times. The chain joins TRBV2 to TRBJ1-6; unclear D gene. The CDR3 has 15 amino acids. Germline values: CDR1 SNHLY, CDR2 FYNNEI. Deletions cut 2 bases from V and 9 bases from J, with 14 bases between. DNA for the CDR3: TGTGCCAGCAGTGAAAGGATAGGGCTGTCTTCACCCCTCCACTTT. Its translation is CASSERIGLSSPLHF. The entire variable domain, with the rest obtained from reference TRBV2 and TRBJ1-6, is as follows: EPEVTQTPSHQVTQMGQEVILRCVPISNHLYFYWYRQILGQKVEFLVSFYNNEISEKSEIFDDQFSVERPDGSNFTLKIRSTKLEDSAMYFCASSERIGLSSPLHFGNGTRLTVT.

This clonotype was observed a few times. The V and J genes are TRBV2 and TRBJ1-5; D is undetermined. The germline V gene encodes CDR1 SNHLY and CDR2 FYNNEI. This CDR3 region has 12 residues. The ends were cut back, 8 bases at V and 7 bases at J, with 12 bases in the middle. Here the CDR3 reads CASGREAQPQHF. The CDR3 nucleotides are TGTGCCAGCGGTAGGGAAGCCCAGCCCCAGCATTTT.

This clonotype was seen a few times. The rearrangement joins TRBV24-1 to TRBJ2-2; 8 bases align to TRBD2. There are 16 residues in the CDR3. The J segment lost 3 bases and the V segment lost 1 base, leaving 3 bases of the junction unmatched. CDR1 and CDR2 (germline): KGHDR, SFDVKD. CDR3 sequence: CATSDFTGGDTGELFF. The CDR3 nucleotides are TGTGCCACCAGTGATTTCACGGGAGGGGACACCGGGGAGCTGTTTTTT.

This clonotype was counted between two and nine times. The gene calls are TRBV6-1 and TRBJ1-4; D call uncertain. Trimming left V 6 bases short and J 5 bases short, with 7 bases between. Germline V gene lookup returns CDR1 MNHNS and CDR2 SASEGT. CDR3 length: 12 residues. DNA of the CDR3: TGTGCCAGCAGGGCTACGAATGAAAAACTGTTTTTT. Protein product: CASRATNEKLFF.

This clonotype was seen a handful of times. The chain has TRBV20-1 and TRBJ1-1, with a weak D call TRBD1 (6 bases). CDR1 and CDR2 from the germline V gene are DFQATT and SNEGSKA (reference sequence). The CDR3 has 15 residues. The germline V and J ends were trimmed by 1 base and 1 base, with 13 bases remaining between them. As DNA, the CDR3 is TGCAGTGCTAGAGTCCCCGGGACACCGAACACTGAAGCTTTCTTT. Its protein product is CSARVPGTPNTEAFF.

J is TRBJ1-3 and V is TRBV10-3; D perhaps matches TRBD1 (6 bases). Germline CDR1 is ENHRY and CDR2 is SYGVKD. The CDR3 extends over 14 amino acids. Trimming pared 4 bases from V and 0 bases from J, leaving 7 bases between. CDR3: CAISVDSSGNTIYF. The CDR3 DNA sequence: TGTGCCATCAGTGTGGACAGCTCTGGAAACACCATATATTTT.

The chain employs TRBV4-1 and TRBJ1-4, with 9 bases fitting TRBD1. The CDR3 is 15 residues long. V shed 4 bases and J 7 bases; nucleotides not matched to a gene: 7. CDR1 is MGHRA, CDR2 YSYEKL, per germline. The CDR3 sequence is CASSRIQGAGEKLFF. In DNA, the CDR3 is TGCGCCAGCAGCCGCATACAGGGGGCGGGTGAAAAACTGTTTTTT.

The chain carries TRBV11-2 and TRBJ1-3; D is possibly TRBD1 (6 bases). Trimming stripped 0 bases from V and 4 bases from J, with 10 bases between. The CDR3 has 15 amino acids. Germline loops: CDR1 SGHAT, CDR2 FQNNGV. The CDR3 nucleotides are TGTGCCAGCAGCTTAGAGGGGGCGCCAGGAAACACCATATATTTT. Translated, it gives CASSLEGAPGNTIYF.

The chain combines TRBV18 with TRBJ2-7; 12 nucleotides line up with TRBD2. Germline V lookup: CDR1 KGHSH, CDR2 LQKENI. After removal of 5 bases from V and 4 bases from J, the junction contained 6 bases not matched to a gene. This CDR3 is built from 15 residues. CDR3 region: CASSELAGGLYEQYF. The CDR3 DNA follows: TGTGCCAGCTCAGAACTAGCGGGAGGTCTTTACGAGCAGTACTTC. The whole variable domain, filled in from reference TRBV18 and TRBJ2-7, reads NAGVMQNPRHLVRRRGQEARLRCSPMKGHSHVYWYRQLPEEGLKFMVYLQKENIIDESGMPKERFSAEFPKEGPSILRIQQVVRGDSAAYFCASSELAGGLYEQYFGPGTRLTVT.

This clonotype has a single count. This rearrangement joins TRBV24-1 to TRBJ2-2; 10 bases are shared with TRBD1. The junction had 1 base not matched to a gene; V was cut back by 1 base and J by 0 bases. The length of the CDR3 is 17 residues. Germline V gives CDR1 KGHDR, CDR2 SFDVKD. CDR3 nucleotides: TGTGCCACCAGTGATTTAGGGACAGGGGCGAACACCGGGGAGCTGTTTTTT. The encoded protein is CATSDLGTGANTGELFF.

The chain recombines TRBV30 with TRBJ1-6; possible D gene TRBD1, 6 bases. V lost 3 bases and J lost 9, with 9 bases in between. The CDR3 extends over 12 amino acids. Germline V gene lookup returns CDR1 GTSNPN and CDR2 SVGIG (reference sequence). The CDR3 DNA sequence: TGTGCCTGGAGCCACAGGGTTTCACCCCTCCACTTT. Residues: CAWSHRVSPLHF.

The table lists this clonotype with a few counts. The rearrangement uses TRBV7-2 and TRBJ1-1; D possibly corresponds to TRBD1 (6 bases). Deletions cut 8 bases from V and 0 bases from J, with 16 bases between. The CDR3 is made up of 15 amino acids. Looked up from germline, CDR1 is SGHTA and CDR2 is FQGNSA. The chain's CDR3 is CASQAWGGLNTEAFF. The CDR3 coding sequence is TGTGCCAGCCAGGCGTGGGGGGGCCTGAACACTGAAGCTTTCTTT.

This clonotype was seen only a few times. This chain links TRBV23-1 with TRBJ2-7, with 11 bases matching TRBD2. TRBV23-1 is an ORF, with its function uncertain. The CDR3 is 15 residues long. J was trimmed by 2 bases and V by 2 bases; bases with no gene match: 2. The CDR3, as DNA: TGCGCCAGCAGTCAAGTAGCGGGAGGGCCCTACGAGCAGTACTTC. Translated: CASSQVAGGPYEQYF.

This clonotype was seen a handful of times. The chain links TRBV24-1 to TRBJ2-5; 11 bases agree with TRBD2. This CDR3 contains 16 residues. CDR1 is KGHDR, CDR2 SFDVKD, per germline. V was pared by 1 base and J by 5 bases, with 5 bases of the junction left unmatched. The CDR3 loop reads CATSDFAGTSGETQYF. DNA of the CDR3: TGTGCCACCAGTGATTTTGCCGGGACTAGCGGTGAGACCCAGTACTTC.

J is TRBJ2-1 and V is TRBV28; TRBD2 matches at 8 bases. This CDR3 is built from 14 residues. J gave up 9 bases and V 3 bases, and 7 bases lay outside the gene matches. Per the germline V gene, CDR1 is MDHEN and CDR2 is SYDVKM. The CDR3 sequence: CASSFFSAGGEQFF. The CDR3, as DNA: TGTGCCAGCAGTTTTTTCTCGGCGGGAGGTGAGCAGTTCTTC.

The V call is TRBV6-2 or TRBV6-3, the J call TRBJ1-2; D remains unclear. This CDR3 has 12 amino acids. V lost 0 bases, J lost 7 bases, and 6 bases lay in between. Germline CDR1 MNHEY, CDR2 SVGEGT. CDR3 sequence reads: CASSYSAGGYTF. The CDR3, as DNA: TGTGCCAGCAGTTACTCTGCCGGTGGCTACACCTTC.

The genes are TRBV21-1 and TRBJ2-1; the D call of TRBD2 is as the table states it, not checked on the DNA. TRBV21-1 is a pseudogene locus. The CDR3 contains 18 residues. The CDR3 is CASSKVGLAGKSYNEQFF. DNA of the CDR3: TGTGCCAGCAGCAAAGTTGGACTAGCGGGGAAATCCTACAATGAGCAGTTCTTC.